This TCR beta chain was profiled in a study of CD8 T cells in ankylosing spondylitis. TCRdb reprocessed the 5' RACE reads with MiXCR, giving one entry per CDR3 protein. The table shows approximately 520,000 distinct CDR3 sequences, with approximately 5% occurring only once. Trimming cost V 8 bases and J 0 bases, with 16 bases left between them. There are 15 residues in the CDR3. CDR1 is SEHNR, CDR2 FQNEAQ, per germline (reference sequence). This clonotype has ten or more counts. The target antigen is unknown. Notes on the study in general: As reported, disease-linked clones showed significant enrichment in matched ankylosing spondylitis synovial fluid. Seemingly distinctive of ankylosing spondylitis blood was a TCR beta motif formed by eight highly homologous variants. A number of the motif variants had already been described in reactive arthritis synovial fluid and blood.

This chain uses TRBV7-9 with TRBJ1-1; D is ambiguous. The sequence was obtained from a male donor with ankylosing spondylitis. Sequencing was performed on blood, either unsorted or a sorted T cell fraction (not recorded which). The CDR3 protein is CASERGGRLNTEAFF. The DNA of the CDR3 is TGTGCCAGCGAGCGCGGTGGCAGACTGAACACTGAAGCTTTCTTT.